This entry lists 26 T cell receptor beta chains sequenced from one sample in a study of human T cells and chemical hapten exposure. TCRdb analysed the RACE reads with MiXCR anew, one entry per CDR3 protein. The repertoire holds some 350,000 distinct CDR3 sequences, under 8% seen once, with about 8% in the top ten. Time point here: patch test 1, 2 weeks after DPC sensitization. The treatment denotes: therapeutic diphenylcyclopropenone sensitization with weekly scalp DPC. Sequenced here: whole blood, sampled in connection with sensitization to the hapten diphenylcyclopropenone (DPC). The receptors come from a woman in her late teens or twenties with alopecia areata. Some clones in this sample may be carry-over from other donors' samples.

This clonotype came up many times. The genes are TRBV28 and TRBJ2-3; TRBD1 aligns across 7 bases. The V gene end was trimmed by 6 bases and the J gene end by 2 bases; junction bases not matched to a gene: 5. The CDR3 length is 14 residues. Per germline, CDR1 MDHEN and CDR2 SYDVKM. CDR3 region: CASSPGQDTDTQYF. DNA for the CDR3: TGTGCCAGCAGCCCTGGACAGGACACAGATACGCAGTATTTT.

The table lists this clonotype with a few counts. The chain joins TRBV29-1 to TRBJ1-1, with D possibly being TRBD1 (6 bases). Between the trimmed V and J ends, which lost 4 bases and 6 bases, there was a span of 18 bases. The CDR3 extends over 14 amino acids. CDR1 SQVTM and CDR2 ANQGSEA come from the germline V gene. CDR3 nucleotides: TGCAGCGTTGTTCTACAGGGAGGAAAGGCTGAAGCTTTCTTT. Translating it yields CSVVLQGGKAEAFF. Full variable domain (rest looked up from reference TRBV29-1 and TRBJ1-1): SAVISQKPSRDICQRGTSLTIQCQVDSQVTMMFWYRQQPGQSLTLIATANQGSEATYESGFVIDKFPISRPNLTFSTLTVSNMSPEDSSIYLCSVVLQGGKAEAFFGQGTRLTVV.

This clonotype was counted a few times. This sequence joins TRBV27 and TRBJ1-5; D remains unclear. From germline, CDR1 is MNHEY and CDR2 SMNVEV (reference sequence). This CDR3 is 14 amino acids long. V lost 3 bases and J lost 4, with 10 bases in between. Written as DNA, the CDR3 is TGTGCCAGCAGTTTCGGGGTAACAAATCAGCCCCAGCATTTT. Translation gives CASSFGVTNQPQHF.

In this sample, this clonotype turned up many times. For the CDR3, the DNA is TGTGCCAGCAGTTACGAGTACGGCCCGACCTACGAGCAGTACTTC. It codes for CASSYEYGPTYEQYF. The rearrangement uses TRBV6-2 or TRBV6-3 and TRBJ2-7; D ambiguous. CDR3 size: 15 residues. Per the germline V gene, CDR1 is MNHEY and CDR2 is SVGEGT. V shed 2 bases and J shed 2 bases, with 13 bases lying between them.

A few counts support this clonotype. The chain has TRBV7-9 and TRBJ2-3, with 9 bases lining up with TRBD2. Germline lookup yields CDR1 SEHNR and CDR2 FQNEAQ (reference sequence). This CDR3 contains 16 residues. Losses at the gene ends were 5 bases for V and 0 bases for J; bases not matched to a gene: 6. CDR3 sequence (DNA): TGTGCCAGCAGCCACCCGACTAGCGGTAGCACAGATACGCAGTATTTT. Translation: CASSHPTSGSTDTQYF.

This clonotype was picked up many times. The chain carries TRBV20-1 and TRBJ1-5; 11 bases fit TRBD1. Per germline, CDR1 DFQATT and CDR2 SNEGSKA (reference sequence). The CDR3 has 14 amino acids. V was pared by 6 bases and J by 7 bases, with 8 bases of the junction left unmatched. CDR3: CSAGGTGGKQPQHF. In DNA, the CDR3 is TGCAGTGCCGGCGGGACAGGGGGTAAGCAGCCCCAGCATTTT.

The J gene is TRBJ1-5, the V gene TRBV7-2, with D possibly being TRBD1 (6 bases). The CDR3 has 16 residues. Germline V gene sequence: CDR1 SGHTA, CDR2 FQGNSA. V dropped 4 bases and J dropped 5 bases, with 18 bases sitting between them. DNA for the CDR3: TGTGCCAGCAGCTACAGAGGGGGAGAGGCTTATCAGCCCCAGCATTTT. Its translation is CASSYRGGEAYQPQHF.

This clonotype has ten or more counts. The genes are TRBV5-1 and TRBJ2-3; 9 bases line up with TRBD2. The J segment lost 10 bases and the V segment lost 2 bases, leaving 11 bases of the junction unmatched. CDR3 length equals 15 residues. The germline V gene has CDR1 SGHRS and CDR2 YFSETQ. The CDR3 region is CASSFNSGGPTAQYF. CDR3 in DNA: TGCGCCAGCAGCTTCAATAGCGGGGGCCCAACGGCGCAGTATTTT.

This clonotype was counted between two and nine times. This chain joins TRBV10-3 and TRBJ1-1; D unresolved. The CDR3 extends over 14 amino acids. Germline CDR1 reads ENHRY; CDR2 reads SYGVKD. The ends were cut back, 11 bases at V and 2 bases at J, with 18 bases in the middle. The CDR3 nucleotides read TGTGCCGCCAAACCCCTGGGGAGCAACACTGAAGCTTTCTTT. It encodes CAAKPLGSNTEAFF.

Here the CDR3 reads CASSLPRLAGASPPYNEQFF. The DNA for the CDR3 is TGCGCCAGCAGCCTGCCGAGACTAGCGGGGGCCTCCCCTCCCTACAATGAGCAGTTCTTC. The chain employs TRBV4-1 and TRBJ2-1, with 12 bases lining up with TRBD2. Germline V gene sequence: CDR1 MGHRA, CDR2 YSYEKL. V shed 4 bases, J shed 2 bases, and the junction held 15 bases outside the gene matches. The CDR3 contains 20 residues.

This clonotype was seen only a few times. The CDR3, as DNA: TGTGCCAGCAGCCCCCGTTTCTACTCTGGGGCCAACGTCCTGACTTTC. Protein sequence: CASSPRFYSGANVLTF. The chain couples TRBV9 to TRBJ2-6; D gene ambiguous. Germline CDR1 reads SGDLS; CDR2 reads YYNGEE. Trimming shortened V by 4 bases and J by 0 bases, and 11 bases separated the two germline ends. CDR3 length: 16 amino acids.

Many counts were recorded for this clonotype. CDR3 in DNA: TGTGCCAGCAGTTCGGGACTAGCGGGGGGTCTAGCCAAAAACATTCAGTACTTC. Its translation is CASSSGLAGGLAKNIQYF. The V and J genes are TRBV28 and TRBJ2-4, with 15 bases fitting TRBD2. The CDR3 is 18 amino acids. With V trimmed by 4 bases and J by 0 bases, 4 bases remained unmatched. Germline lookup yields CDR1 MDHEN and CDR2 SYDVKM.

This clonotype was observed a handful of times. The rearrangement links TRBV5-1 to TRBJ1-1; D not resolved. CDR3 length equals 16 residues. The V end was cut by 2 bases, the J end by 2 bases, with 16 bases between. Germline V gene data show CDR1 as SGHRS and CDR2 as YFSETQ. In DNA, the CDR3 is TGCGCCAGCAGCTTACTACCGAGTTTGGGAAACACTGAAGCTTTCTTT. It translates to CASSLLPSLGNTEAFF.

On this clonotype itself: A junction boundary mismatches the germline segment, possibly from a read error. The V and J genes are TRBV9 and TRBJ2-7, with 8 nucleotides matching TRBD2. The CDR3 covers 14 residues. Germline V lookup: CDR1 SGDLS, CDR2 YYNGEE. The CDR3 DNA reads as TGTGCCGGCAGCGTATCCGGGGGGGCCGACGAGCAGTACTTC. Amino acids: CAGSVSGGADEQYF.

This clonotype was counted between two and nine times. DNA for the CDR3: TGTGCCAGCAGTGCCAAATCCGGCCTCTACGAGCAGTACTTC. Protein product: CASSAKSGLYEQYF. The chain links TRBV6-5 to TRBJ2-7; D uncertain. Germline assignment: CDR1 MNHEY and CDR2 SVGAGI. The CDR3 totals 14 residues. Between the trimmed V and J ends, which lost 5 bases and 3 bases, there was a span of 14 bases.

The rearrangement joins TRBV6-5 to TRBJ2-6; D possibly uses TRBD1 or TRBD2 (5 bases each). CDR1 MNHEY and CDR2 SVGAGI come from the germline V gene. V was shortened by 6 bases and J by 1 base, with 13 bases between the two germline ends. The CDR3 covers 16 residues. For the CDR3, the DNA is TGTGCCAGCAGCCCCTGGGGGTCGTCTGGGGCCAACGTCCTGACTTTC. Translation: CASSPWGSSGANVLTF.

The table lists this clonotype with many counts. The rearrangement links TRBV10-3 to TRBJ2-1; 11 bases line up with TRBD2. Trimming removed 4 bases from V and 6 bases from J; junction bases left unmatched: 8. The CDR3 is 16 residues long. Germline V CDR1 and CDR2: ENHRY, SYGVKD. In nucleotides, the CDR3 is TGTGCCATCAGTGCGAGTAGCGGGGGGGCCGGCAATGAGCAGTTCTTC. Translating gives CAISASSGGAGNEQFF.

A few counts support this clonotype. The chain carries TRBV6-5 and TRBJ2-6, with D perhaps TRBD2 (6 bases). The germline V gene has CDR1 MNHEY and CDR2 SVGAGI. The CDR3 runs 13 residues. V dropped 10 bases and J dropped 0 bases, with 7 bases sitting between them. CDR3 sequence: CATGSSGANVLTF. The CDR3 nucleotides read TGTGCCACCGGGAGCTCTGGGGCCAACGTCCTGACTTTC.

This clonotype occurred a few times. The chain couples TRBV20-1 to TRBJ2-3; 8 positions agree with TRBD1. The CDR3 length is 14 residues. Trimming removed 5 bases from V and 3 bases from J; junction bases left unmatched: 7. Germline CDR1 is DFQATT and CDR2 is SNEGSKA (reference sequence). The CDR3 coding sequence is TGCAGTGCTCTAAGACAGGGGAGGACAGATACGCAGTATTTT. Translating it yields CSALRQGRTDTQYF.

This clonotype was seen repeatedly, ten times or more. The CDR3 coding sequence is TGCAGTGCTTCCTACAGGGACCCCTACGAGCAGTACTTC. Amino acids: CSASYRDPYEQYF. This chain links TRBV20-1 with TRBJ2-7; possible D gene TRBD1, 6 bases. V was trimmed by 5 bases and J by 2 bases, leaving 13 bases between them. The CDR3 totals 13 residues. CDR1 is DFQATT and CDR2 is SNEGSKA in the germline V gene (reference sequence).

This clonotype occurred a few times. This chain uses TRBV6-2 or TRBV6-3 with TRBJ2-1; 12 bases are shared with TRBD2. This CDR3 region has 17 residues. The germline V gene has CDR1 MNHEY and CDR2 SVGEGT. Trimming removed 2 bases from V and 5 bases from J; junction bases left unmatched: 7. CDR3 region: CASSYTTSGGTNNEQFF. The CDR3 region has the DNA TGTGCCAGCAGTTACACCACTAGCGGGGGGACAAACAATGAGCAGTTCTTC.

This clonotype was counted a few times. The chain joins TRBV7-9 to TRBJ2-3; 7 nucleotides agree with TRBD2. Looked up from germline, CDR1 is SEHNR and CDR2 is FQNEAQ (reference sequence). The J segment lost 4 bases and the V segment lost 4 bases, leaving 11 bases of the junction unmatched. The CDR3 sequence is 16 residues long. CDR3 sequence: CASSSQRSGAPDTQYF. DNA of the CDR3: TGTGCCAGCAGCTCCCAGCGGAGCGGGGCGCCAGATACGCAGTATTTT.

The rearrangement joins TRBV5-5 to TRBJ1-2; no clear D gene. The CDR3 extends over 12 amino acids. Germline V gene lookup returns CDR1 SGHKS and CDR2 YYEKEE (reference sequence). Trimming pared 5 bases from V and 4 bases from J, leaving 9 bases between. The CDR3 DNA reads as TGTGCCAGCAGGCAGACCTCCTATGGCTACACCTTC. Amino acid sequence: CASRQTSYGYTF.

This clonotype was detected ten times or more. This rearrangement joins TRBV24-1 to TRBJ2-1; 9 bases match TRBD1. The CDR3 loop spans 14 amino acids. V was pared by 7 bases and J by 5 bases, with 5 bases of the junction left unmatched. Germline V gene lookup returns CDR1 KGHDR and CDR2 SFDVKD. The DNA for the CDR3 is TGTGCCACCAGGCCCCGGGACAGGGACAATGAGCAGTTCTTC. Residues: CATRPRDRDNEQFF.

Many counts were recorded for this clonotype. This chain links TRBV12-3 or TRBV12-4 with TRBJ1-5, with 7 positions matching TRBD1. The CDR3 runs to 15 residues. Germline trimming cut 1 base from V and 1 base from J; bases unmatched to any gene: 1. This CDR3 reads CASSLEGASNQPQHF. As DNA, the CDR3 is TGTGCCAGCAGTTTAGAGGGGGCGAGCAATCAGCCCCAGCATTTT.

Many counts were recorded for this clonotype. J is TRBJ2-7 and V is TRBV20-1, with 8 bases lining up with TRBD2. This CDR3 is built from 14 residues. V was pared by 5 bases and J by 3 bases, with 9 bases of the junction left unmatched. Germline V CDR1 and CDR2: DFQATT, SNEGSKA (reference sequence). The CDR3 sequence is CSAPFPGLVYEQYF. Here the CDR3 DNA reads TGCAGTGCTCCCTTTCCGGGACTAGTCTACGAGCAGTACTTC.